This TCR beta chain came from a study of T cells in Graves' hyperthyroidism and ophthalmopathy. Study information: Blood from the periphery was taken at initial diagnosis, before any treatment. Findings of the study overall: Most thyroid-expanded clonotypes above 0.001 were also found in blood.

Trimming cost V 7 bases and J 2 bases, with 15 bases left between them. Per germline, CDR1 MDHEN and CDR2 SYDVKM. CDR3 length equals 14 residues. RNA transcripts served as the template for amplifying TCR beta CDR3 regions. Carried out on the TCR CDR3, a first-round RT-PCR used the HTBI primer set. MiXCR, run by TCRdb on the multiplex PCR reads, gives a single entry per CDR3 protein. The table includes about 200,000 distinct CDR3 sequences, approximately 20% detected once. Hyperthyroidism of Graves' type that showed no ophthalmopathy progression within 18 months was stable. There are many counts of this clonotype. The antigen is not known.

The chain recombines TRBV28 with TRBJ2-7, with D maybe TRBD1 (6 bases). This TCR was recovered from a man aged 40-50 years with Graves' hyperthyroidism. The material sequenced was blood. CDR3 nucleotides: TGTGCCAGCACGGTGCAGGGGAGTGCCTACGAGCAGTACTTC. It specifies CASTVQGSAYEQYF.